The TCR beta chain described here comes from a study of blood T cell repertoires in COVID-19. Study-level information: Sample material is recorded as cDNA or gDNA derived from T cells, B-cell-depleted T cells, or PBMCs.

The Seattle site enrolled patients during active infection and followed them longitudinally. Clones were read by immunoSEQ multiplex PCR, and TCRdb kept only the in-frame ones, dropping some. The repertoire has roughly 230,000 clones, approximately 85% of them found once; the top ten carry 4.5% to 5.5%. The V gene lost 3 bases and the J gene lost 9 bases, with 24 bases spanning the gap. CDR3 length: 18 amino acids. Per germline, CDR1 MNHNS and CDR2 SASEGT. Sequenced sample: peripheral blood. This rearrangement joins TRBV6-1 to TRBJ1-6; D is ambiguous. The TCR was taken from a man aged 45 to 65 with COVID-19, enrolled during active disease. As DNA, the CDR3 is TGTGCCAGCAGTGAGCAAATGAGAGGTGGAGGGAGACGTTCACCCCTCCACTTT. This gives the protein CASSEQMRGGGRRSPLHF.